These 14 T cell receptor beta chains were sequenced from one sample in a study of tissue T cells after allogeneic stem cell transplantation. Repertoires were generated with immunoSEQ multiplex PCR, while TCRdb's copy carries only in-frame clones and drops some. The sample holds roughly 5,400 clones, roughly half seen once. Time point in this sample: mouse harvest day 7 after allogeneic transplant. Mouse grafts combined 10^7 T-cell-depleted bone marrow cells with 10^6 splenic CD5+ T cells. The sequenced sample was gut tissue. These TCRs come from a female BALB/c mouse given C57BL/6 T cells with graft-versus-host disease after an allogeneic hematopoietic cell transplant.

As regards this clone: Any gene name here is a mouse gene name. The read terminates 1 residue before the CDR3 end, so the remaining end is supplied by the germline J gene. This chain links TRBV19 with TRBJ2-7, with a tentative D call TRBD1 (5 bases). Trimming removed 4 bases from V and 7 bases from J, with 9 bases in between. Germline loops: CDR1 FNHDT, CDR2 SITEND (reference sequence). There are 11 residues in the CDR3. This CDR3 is CASSPWTEQYF. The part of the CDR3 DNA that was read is TGTGCCAGCAGTCCATGGACAGAACAGTAC.

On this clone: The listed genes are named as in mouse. The CDR3 sequence is CASSLQGKDTQYF. CDR3 DNA, as far as it was read: TGTGCCAGCTCTCTACAGGGGAAAGACACCCAGTAC. V and J are TRBV12-1 and TRBJ2-5; 7 bases align to TRBD1. The CDR3 end falls 1 residue outside the read, so it is completed with the germline J gene. Germline values: CDR1 SGHSN, CDR2 HYEKVE. The junction had 1 base not matched to a gene; V was cut back by 1 base and J by 4 bases. This CDR3 has 13 residues.

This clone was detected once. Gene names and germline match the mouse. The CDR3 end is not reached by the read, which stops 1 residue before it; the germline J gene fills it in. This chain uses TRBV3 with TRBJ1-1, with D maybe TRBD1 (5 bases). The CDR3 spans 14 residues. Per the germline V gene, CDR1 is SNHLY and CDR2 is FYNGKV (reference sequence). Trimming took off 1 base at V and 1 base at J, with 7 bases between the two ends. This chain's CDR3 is CASSLDGGNTEVFF. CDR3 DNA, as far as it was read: TGTGCCAGCAGCTTAGACGGGGGGAACACAGAAGTCTTC. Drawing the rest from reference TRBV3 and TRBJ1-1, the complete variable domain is GPKVLQIPSHQIIDMGQMVTLNCDPVSNHLYFYWYKQILGQQMEFLVNFYNGKVMEKSKLFKDQFSVERPDGSYFTLKIQPTALEDSAVYFCASSLDGGNTEVFFGKGTRLTVV.

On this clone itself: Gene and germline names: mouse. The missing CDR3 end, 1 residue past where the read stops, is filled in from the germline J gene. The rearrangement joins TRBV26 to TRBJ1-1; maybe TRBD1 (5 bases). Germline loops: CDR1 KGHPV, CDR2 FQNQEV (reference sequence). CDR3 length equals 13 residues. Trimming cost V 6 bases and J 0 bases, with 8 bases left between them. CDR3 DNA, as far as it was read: TGTGCCAGCAGCCCACAGGCAAACACAGAAGTCTTC. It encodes CASSPQANTEVF. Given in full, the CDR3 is CASSPQANTEVFF.

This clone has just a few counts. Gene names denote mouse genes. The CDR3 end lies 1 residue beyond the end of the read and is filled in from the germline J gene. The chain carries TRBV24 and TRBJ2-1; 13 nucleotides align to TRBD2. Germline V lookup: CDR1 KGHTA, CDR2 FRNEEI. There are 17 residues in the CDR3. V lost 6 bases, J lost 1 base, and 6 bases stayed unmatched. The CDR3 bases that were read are TGTGCCAGCAGCTCCGGGACTGGGGGGGAAAACTATGCTGAGCAGTTC. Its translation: CASSSGTGGENYAEQF. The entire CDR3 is CASSSGTGGENYAEQFF.

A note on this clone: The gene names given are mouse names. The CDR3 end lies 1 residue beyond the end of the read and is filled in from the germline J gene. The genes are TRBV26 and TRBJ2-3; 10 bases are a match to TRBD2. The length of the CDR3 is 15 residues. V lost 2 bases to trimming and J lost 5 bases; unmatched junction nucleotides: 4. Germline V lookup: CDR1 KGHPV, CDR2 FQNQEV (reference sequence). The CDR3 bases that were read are TGTGCCAGCAGTCTGCTGGGGGGGCGCAGAGAAACGCTGTAT. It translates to CASSLLGGRRETLY. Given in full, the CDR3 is CASSLLGGRRETLYF.

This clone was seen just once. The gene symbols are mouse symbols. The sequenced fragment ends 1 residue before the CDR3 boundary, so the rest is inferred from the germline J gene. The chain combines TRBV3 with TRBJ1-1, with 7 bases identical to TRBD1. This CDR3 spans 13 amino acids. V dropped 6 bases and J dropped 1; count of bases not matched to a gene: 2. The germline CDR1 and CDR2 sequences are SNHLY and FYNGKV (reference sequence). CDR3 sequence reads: CASSRQGNTEVFF. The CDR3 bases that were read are TGTGCCAGCAGTCGACAGGGAAACACAGAAGTCTTC. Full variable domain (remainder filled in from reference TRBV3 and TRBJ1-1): GPKVLQIPSHQIIDMGQMVTLNCDPVSNHLYFYWYKQILGQQMEFLVNFYNGKVMEKSKLFKDQFSVERPDGSYFTLKIQPTALEDSAVYFCASSRQGNTEVFFGKGTRLTVV.

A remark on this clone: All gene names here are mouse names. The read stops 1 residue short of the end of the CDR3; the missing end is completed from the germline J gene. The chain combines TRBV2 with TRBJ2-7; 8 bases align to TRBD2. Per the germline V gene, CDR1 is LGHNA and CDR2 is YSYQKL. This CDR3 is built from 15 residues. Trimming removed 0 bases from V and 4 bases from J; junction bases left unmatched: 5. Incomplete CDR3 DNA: TGTGCCAGCAGCCAAGACTGGGGGGCCTCATATGAACAGTAC. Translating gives CASSQDWGASYEQY. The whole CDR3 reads CASSQDWGASYEQYF.

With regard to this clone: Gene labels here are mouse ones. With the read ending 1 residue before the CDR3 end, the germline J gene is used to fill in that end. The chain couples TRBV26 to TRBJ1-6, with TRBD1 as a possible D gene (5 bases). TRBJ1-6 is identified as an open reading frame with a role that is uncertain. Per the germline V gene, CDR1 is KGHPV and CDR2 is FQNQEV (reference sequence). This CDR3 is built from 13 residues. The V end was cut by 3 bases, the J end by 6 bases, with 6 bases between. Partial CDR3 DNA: TGTGCCAGCAGTCTCGACAGTAATTCGCCCCTCTAC. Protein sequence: CASSLDSNSPLY. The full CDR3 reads CASSLDSNSPLYF.

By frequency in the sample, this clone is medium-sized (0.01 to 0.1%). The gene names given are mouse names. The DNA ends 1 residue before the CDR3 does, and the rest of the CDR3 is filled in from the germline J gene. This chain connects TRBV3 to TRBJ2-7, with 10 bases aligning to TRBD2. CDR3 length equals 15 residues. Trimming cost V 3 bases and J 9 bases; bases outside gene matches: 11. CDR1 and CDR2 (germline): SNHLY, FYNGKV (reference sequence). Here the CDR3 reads CASSFWGGAGGTQYF. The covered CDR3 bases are TGTGCCAGCAGCTTCTGGGGGGGCGCAGGGGGAACACAGTAC.

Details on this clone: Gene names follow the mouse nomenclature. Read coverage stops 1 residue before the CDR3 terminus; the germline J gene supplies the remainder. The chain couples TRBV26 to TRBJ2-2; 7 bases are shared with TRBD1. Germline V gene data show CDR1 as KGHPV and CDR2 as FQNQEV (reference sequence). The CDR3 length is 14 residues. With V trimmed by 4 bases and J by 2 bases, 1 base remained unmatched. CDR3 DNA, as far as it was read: TGTGCCAGCAGTCGGGGACAGAACACCGGGCAGCTCTAC. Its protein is CASSRGQNTGQLY. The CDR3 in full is CASSRGQNTGQLYF. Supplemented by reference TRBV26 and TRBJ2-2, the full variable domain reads NSKVIQTPRYLVKGQGQKAKMRCIPEKGHPVVFWYQQNKNNEFKFLINFQNQEVLQQIDMTEKRFSAECPSNSPCSLEIQSSEAGDSALYLCASSRGQNTGQLYFGEGSKLTVL.

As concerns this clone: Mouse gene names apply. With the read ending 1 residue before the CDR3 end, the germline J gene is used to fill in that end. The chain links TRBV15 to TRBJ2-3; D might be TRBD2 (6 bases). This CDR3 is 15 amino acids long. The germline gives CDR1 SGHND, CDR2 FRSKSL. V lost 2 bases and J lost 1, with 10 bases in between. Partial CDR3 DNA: TGTGCCAGCAGTTTAAGTGGGGGAGGTGCAGAAACGCTGTAT. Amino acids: CASSLSGGGAETLY. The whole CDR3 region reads CASSLSGGGAETLYF. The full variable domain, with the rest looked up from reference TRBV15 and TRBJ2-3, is DAGVTQTPRHEVAEKGQTIILKCEPVSGHNDLFWYRQTKIQGLELLSYFRSKSLMEDGGAFKDRFKAEMLNSSFSTLKIQPTEPKDSAVYLCASSLSGGGAETLYFGSGTRLTVL.

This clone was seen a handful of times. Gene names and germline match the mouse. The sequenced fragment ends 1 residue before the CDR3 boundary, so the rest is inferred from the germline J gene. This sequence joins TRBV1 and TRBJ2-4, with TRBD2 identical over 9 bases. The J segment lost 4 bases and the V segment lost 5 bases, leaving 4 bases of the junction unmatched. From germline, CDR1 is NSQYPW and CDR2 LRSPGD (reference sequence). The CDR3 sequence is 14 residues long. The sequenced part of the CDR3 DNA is TGCACCTGCAGTCCCCACTGGGGGGAAAACACCTTGTAC. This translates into CTCSPHWGENTLY. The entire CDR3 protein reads CTCSPHWGENTLYF.

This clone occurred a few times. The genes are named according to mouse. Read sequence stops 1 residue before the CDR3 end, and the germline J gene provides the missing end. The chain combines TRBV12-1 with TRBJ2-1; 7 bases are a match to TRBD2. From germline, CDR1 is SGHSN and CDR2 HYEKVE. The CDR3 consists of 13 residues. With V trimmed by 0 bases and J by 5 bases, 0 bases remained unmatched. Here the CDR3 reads CASSLGGDAEQFF. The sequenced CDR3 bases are TGTGCCAGCTCTCTCGGGGGGGATGCTGAGCAGTTC. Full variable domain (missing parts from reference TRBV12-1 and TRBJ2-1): DSGVVQSPRHIIKEKGGRSVLTCIPISGHSNVVWYQQTLGKELKFLIQHYEKVERDKGFLPSRFSVQQFDDYHSEMNMSALELEDSAMYFCASSLGGDAEQFFGPGTRLTVL.